The entry below gives a single T cell receptor beta chain sequence along with its context. Germline CDR1 and CDR2: SNHLY and FYNNEI. J lost 5 bases, V lost 8 bases, and 6 bases had no gene match. The CDR3 is 13 amino acids. Researchers ran the PCR with 60 Vbeta and 13 Jbeta primers. Produced via immunoSEQ multiplex PCR; TCRdb's table is partial and in-frame only. The data contain a few hundred thousand clones, around 77% of them singletons. The sample comes from a study of cytomegalovirus exposure and HLA in healthy donors. The sample taken for sequencing was PBMCs. This chain connects TRBV2 to TRBJ2-5; 9 bases map to TRBD1. The clonotype was recovered from a young woman in good health and CMV-seronegative. CDR3 residues: CASEGQGGETQYF. The CDR3 DNA sequence: TGTGCCAGCGAGGGACAGGGTGGCGAGACCCAGTACTTC.